This T cell receptor (beta chain) was sequenced in a study of cytomegalovirus exposure and HLA in healthy donors. To note about this clone: Its antigen is as yet unknown.

Study conclusions and caveats: Most TCR sequences were rare, but some public TCRs occurred in many donors. No immune exposure information besides CMV serostatus was available. The likely explanation for a cluster of highly shared sequence variants was sequencing artifact.

In the PCR, 60 Vbeta and 13 Jbeta primers were used. TCRdb's copy holds only in-frame clones and misses some; the assay was immunoSEQ multiplex PCR. The sample carries 150,000 to 200,000 clones, around four fifths recorded once. Whereas donors were nominally healthy upon sampling, unrecorded immune exposures were probable. V was cut by 0 bases and J by 3 bases, with 16 bases left in between. Germline CDR1 is SGDLS and CDR2 is YYNGEE. The CDR3 covers 17 residues. The clonotype comes from a woman in her twenties or thirties in good health and CMV-seropositive. What was sequenced was PBMCs. The J gene is TRBJ1-3, the V gene TRBV9; D possibly corresponds to TRBD1 (5 bases). The CDR3 loop is CASSVAQEGLVGNTIYF. The CDR3 DNA sequence: TGTGCCAGCAGCGTAGCTCAGGAGGGGCTAGTTGGAAACACCATATATTTT.